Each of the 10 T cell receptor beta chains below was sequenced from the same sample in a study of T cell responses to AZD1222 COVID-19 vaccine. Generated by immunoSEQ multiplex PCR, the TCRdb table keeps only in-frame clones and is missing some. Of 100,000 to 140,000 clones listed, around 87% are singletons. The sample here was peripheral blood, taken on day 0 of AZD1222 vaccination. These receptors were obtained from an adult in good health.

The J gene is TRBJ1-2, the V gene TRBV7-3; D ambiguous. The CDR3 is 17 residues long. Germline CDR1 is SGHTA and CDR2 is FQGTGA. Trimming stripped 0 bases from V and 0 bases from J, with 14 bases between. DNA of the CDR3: TGTGCCAGCAGCTTAACGGAGCGGGGTGTTACTAACTATGGCTACACCTTC. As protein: CASSLTERGVTNYGYTF. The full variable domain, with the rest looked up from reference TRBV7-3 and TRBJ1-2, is GAGVSQTPSNKVTEKGKYVELRCDPISGHTALYWYRQSLGQGPEFLIYFQGTGAADDSGLPNDRFFAVRPEGSVSTLKIQRTERGDSAVYLCASSLTERGVTNYGYTFGSGTRLTVV.

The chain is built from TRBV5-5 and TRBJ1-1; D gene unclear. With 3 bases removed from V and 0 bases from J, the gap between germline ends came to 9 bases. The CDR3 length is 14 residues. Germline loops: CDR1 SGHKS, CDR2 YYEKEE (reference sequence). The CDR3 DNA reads TGTGCCAGCAGCTCTAGTGGCTTGAACACTGAAGCTTTCTTT. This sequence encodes CASSSSGLNTEAFF.

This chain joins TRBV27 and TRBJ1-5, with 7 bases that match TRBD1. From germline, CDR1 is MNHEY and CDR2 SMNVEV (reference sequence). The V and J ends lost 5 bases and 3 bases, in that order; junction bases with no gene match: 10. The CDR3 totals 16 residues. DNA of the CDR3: TGTGCCAGCAGTCCACTGGGAGGGGGCTTCAATCAGCCCCAGCATTTT. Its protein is CASSPLGGGFNQPQHF.

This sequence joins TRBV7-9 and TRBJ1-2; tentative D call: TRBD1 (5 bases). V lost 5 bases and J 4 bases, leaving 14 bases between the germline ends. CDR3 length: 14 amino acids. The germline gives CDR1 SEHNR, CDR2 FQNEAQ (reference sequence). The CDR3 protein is CASSTGDGGYGYTF. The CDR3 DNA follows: TGTGCCAGCAGCACCGGGGACGGGGGCTATGGCTACACCTTC.

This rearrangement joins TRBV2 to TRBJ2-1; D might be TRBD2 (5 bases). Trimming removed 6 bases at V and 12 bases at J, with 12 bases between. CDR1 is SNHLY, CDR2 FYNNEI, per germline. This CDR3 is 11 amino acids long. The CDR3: CASRWETGQFF. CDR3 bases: TGTGCCAGCAGGTGGGAGACTGGGCAGTTCTTC.

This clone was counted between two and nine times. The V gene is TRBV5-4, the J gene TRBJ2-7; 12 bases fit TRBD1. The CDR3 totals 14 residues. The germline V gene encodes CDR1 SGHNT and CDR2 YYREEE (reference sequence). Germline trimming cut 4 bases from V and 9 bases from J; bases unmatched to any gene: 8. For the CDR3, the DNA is TGTGCCAGCAGCCTATGGGACAGGGGGCTCAGGCAGTACTTC. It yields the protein CASSLWDRGLRQYF.

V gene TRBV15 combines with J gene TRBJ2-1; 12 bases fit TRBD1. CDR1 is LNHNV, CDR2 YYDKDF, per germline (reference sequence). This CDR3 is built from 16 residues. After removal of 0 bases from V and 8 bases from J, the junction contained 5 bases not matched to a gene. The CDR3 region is CATSRDMGTGGDEQFF. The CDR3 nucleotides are TGTGCCACCAGCAGAGATATGGGGACAGGGGGCGATGAGCAGTTCTTC.

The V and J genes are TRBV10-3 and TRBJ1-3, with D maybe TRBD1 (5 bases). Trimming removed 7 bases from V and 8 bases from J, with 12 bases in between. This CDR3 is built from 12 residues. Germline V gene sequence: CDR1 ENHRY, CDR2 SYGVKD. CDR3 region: CAIMDNEDTIYF. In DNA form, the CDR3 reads TGTGCCATCATGGACAATGAGGACACCATATATTTT.

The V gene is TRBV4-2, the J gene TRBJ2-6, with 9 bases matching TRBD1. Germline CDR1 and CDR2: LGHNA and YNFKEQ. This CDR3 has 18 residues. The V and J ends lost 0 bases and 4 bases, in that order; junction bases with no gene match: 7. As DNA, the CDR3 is TGTGCCAGCAGCCAAGAGACAGGGGGTATTTCGGGGGCCAACGTCCTGACTTTC. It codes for CASSQETGGISGANVLTF.

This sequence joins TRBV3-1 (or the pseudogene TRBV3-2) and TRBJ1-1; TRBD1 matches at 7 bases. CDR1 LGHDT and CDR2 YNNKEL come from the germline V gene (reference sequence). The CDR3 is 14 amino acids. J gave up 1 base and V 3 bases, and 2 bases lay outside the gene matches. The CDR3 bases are TGTGCCAGCAGCCACCGACAGGGGAACACTGAAGCTTTCTTT. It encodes CASSHRQGNTEAFF.